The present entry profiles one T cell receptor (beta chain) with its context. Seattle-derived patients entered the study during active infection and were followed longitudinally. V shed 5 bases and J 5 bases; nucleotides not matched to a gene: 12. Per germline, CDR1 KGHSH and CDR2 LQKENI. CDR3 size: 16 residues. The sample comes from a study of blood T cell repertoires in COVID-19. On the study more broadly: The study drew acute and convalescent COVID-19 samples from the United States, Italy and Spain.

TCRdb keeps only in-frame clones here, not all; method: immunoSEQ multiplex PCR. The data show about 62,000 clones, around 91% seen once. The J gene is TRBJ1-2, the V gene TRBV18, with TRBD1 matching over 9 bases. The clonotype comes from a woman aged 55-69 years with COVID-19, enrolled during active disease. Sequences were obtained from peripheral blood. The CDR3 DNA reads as TGTGCCAGCTCAGCCATCCCTAGGACAGGGGAATATGGCTACACCTTC. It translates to CASSAIPRTGEYGYTF.